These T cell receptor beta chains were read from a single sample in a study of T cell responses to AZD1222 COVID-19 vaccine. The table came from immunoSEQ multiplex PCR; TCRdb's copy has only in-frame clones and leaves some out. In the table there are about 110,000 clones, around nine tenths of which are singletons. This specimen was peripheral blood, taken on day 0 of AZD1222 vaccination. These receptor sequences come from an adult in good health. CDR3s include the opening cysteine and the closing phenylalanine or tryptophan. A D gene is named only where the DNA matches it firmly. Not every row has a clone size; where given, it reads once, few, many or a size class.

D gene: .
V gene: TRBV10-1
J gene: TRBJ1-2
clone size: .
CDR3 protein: CASSERKGLAGYTF
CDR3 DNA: TGCGCCAGCAGTGAGCGAAAAGGGTTAGCTGGCTACACCTTC

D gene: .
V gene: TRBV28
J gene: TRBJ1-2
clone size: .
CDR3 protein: CANSPTSRFGYTF
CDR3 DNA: TGTGCCAACTCCCCGACATCTCGGTTTGGCTACACCTTC

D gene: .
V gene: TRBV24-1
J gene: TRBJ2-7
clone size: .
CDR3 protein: CATSDPSGGSYEQYF
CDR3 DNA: TGTGCCACCAGTGACCCATCAGGAGGCTCCTACGAGCAGTACTTC

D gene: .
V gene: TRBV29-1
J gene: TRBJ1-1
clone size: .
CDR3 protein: CSVDSQVGNTEAFF
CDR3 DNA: TGCAGCGTGGATTCTCAGGTCGGGAACACTGAAGCTTTCTTT

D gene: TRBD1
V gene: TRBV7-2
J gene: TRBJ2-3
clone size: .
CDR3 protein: CASSITQGATTQYF
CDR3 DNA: TGTGCCAGCAGCATAACACAGGGGGCGACGACGCAGTATTTT

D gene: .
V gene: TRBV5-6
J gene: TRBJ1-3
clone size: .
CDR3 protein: CASSRTDGGISSGNTIYF
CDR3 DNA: TGTGCCAGCAGCCGCACTGACGGGGGTATAAGCTCTGGAAACACCATATATTTT

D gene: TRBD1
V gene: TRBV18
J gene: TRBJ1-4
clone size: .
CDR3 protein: CASSTTGGDEKLFF
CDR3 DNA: TGTGCCAGCTCAACCACAGGGGGGGACGAAAAACTGTTTTTT

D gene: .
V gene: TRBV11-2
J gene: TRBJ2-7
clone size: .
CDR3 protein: CASSPPSPEQYF
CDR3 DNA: TGTGCCAGCAGCCCCCCATCCCCCGAGCAGTACTTC

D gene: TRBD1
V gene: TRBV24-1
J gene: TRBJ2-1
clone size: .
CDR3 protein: CATSDQSQLGGAYNEQFF
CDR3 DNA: TGTGCCACCAGTGACCAATCCCAACTAGGGGGCGCCTACAATGAGCAGTTCTTC

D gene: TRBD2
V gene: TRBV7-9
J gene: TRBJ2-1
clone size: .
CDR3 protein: CASSTGLASRSNEQFF
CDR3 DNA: TGTGCCAGCAGCACAGGACTAGCGTCGCGGAGTAATGAGCAGTTCTTC

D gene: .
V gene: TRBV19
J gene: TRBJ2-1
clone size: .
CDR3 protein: CASSIDAGYSYNEQFF
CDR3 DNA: TGTGCCAGTAGTATAGACGCCGGATACTCCTACAATGAGCAGTTCTTC

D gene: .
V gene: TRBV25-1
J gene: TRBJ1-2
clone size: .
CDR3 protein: CASTSDGAGNYGYTF
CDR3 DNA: TGTGCCAGCACTTCAGACGGGGCAGGGAACTATGGCTACACCTTC

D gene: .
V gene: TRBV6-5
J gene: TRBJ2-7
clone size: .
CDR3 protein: CASSYSRRGYEQYF
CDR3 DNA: TGTGCCAGCAGTTACTCGAGGCGGGGCTACGAGCAGTACTTC

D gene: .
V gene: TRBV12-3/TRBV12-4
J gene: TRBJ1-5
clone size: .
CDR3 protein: CASSLRGNQPQHF
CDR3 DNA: TGTGCCAGCAGTTTAAGGGGCAATCAGCCCCAGCATTTT

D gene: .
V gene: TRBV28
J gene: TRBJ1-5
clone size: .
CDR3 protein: CASSPRGGGNQPQHF
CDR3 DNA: TGTGCCAGCAGTCCGAGGGGGGGTGGCAATCAGCCCCAGCATTTT

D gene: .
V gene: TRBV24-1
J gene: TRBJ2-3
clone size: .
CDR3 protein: CATSEGQSGTDTQYF
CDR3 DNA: TGTGCCACCAGTGAAGGACAGTCCGGCACAGATACGCAGTATTTT

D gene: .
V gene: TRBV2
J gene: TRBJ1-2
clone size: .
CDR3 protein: CASSEAQAPYGYTF
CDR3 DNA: TGTGCCAGCAGTGAAGCACAGGCCCCCTATGGCTACACCTTC

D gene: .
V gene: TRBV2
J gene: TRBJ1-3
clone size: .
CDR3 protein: CASMRLSGNTIYF
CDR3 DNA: TGTGCCAGCATGAGATTGTCTGGAAACACCATATATTTT

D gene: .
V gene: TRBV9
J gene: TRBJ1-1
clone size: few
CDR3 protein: CASSVAPGTLNTEAFF
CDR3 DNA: TGTGCCAGCAGCGTAGCTCCCGGGACATTGAACACTGAAGCTTTCTTT

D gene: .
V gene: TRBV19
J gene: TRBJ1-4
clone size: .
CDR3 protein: CASSPFRGGARGEKLFF
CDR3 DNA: TGTGCCAGTAGTCCCTTCCGTGGGGGGGCGCGCGGTGAAAAACTGTTTTTT

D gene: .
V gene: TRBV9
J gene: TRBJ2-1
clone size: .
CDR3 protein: CASSREATGNNEQFF
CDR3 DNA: TGTGCCAGCAGCAGGGAAGCCACAGGTAACAATGAGCAGTTCTTC

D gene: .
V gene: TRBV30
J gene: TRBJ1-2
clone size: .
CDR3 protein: CAWSVKGVGYGYTF
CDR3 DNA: TGTGCCTGGAGTGTAAAGGGGGTTGGATATGGCTACACCTTC

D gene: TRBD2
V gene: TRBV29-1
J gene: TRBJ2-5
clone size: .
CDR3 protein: CSVTHGRGQETQYF
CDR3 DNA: TGCAGCGTGACCCACGGGAGGGGGCAAGAGACCCAGTACTTC

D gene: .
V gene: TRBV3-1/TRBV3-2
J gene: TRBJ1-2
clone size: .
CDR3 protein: CASSHGTLQFHGYTF
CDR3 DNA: TGTGCCAGCAGCCACGGGACCTTACAATTCCATGGCTACACCTTC

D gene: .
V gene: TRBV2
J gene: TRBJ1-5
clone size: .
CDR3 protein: CASSEARGRNQPQHF
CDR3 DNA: TGTGCCAGCAGTGAAGCGAGGGGACGTAATCAGCCCCAGCATTTT

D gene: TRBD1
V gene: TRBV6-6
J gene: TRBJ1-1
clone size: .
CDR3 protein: CASSGGTARRDAFF
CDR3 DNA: TGTGCCAGCAGCGGCGGGACAGCCCGAAGGGACGCTTTCTTT

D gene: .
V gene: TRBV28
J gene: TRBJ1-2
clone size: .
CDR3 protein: CASRQVPDYGYTF
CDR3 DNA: TGTGCCAGCCGACAGGTCCCCGACTATGGCTACACCTTC

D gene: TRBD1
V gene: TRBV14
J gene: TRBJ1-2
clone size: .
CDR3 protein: CASSQVGTAYGYTF
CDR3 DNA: TGTGCCAGCAGCCAAGTTGGGACAGCCTATGGCTACACCTTC

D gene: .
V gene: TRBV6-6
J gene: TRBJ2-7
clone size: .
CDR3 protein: CASSYSPQSYEQYF
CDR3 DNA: TGTGCCAGCAGTTACTCGCCCCAGTCCTACGAGCAGTACTTC

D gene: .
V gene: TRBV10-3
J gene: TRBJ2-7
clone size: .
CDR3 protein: CAISGPNGEQYF
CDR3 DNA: TGTGCCATCAGTGGACCGAATGGCGAGCAGTACTTC

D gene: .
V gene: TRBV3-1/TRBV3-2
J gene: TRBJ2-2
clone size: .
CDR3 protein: CASSQDTGELFF
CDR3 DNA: TGTGCCAGCAGCCAGGACACCGGGGAGCTGTTTTTT

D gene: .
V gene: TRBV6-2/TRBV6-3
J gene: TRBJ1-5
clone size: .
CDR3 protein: CASSYSAGAGNQPQHF
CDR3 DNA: TGTGCCAGCAGTTACTCGGCAGGGGCTGGCAATCAGCCCCAGCATTTT

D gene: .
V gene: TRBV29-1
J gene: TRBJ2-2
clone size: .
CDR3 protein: CSATGTRGGELFF
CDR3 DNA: TGCAGCGCTACCGGGACTCGAGGCGGGGAGCTGTTTTTT

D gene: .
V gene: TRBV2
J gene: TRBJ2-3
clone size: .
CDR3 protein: CASRRAPSTDTQYF
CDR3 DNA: TGTGCCAGCAGAAGGGCGCCTAGCACAGATACGCAGTATTTT

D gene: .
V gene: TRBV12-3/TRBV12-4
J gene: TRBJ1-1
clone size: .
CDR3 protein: CASSLGSWTEAFF
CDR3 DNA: TGTGCCAGCAGTTTAGGGTCCTGGACTGAAGCTTTCTTT

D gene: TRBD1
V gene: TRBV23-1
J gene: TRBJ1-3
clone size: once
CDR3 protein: CASSPPPGQGANPSGNTIYF
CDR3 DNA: TGCGCCAGCAGCCCTCCGCCGGGACAGGGGGCGAATCCCTCTGGAAACACCATATATTTT

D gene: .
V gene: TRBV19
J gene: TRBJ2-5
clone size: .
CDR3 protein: CASSIGREATQYF
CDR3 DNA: TGTGCCAGTAGTATCGGCAGGGAAGCGACCCAGTACTTC

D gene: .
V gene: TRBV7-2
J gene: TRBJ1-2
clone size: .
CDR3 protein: CASSLDIGFYGYTF
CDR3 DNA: TGTGCCAGCAGCTTAGACATTGGCTTCTATGGCTACACCTTC

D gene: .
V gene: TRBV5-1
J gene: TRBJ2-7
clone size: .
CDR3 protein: CASSLGGDYEQYF
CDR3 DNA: TGCGCCAGCAGCCTTGGTGGGGACTACGAGCAGTACTTC

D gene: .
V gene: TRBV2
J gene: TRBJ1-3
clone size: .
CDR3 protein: CASSETHSGNTIYF
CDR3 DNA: TGTGCCAGCAGTGAAACACACTCTGGAAACACCATATATTTT

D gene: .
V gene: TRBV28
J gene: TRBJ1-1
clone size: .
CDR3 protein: CASGEVGSRTEAFF
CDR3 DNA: TGTGCCAGCGGTGAGGTTGGGTCTCGCACTGAAGCTTTCTTT

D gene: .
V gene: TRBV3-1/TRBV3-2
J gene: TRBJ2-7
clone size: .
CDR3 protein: CASSHRAYLHF
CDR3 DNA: TGTGCCAGCAGCCATAGGGCTTACCTACACTTC

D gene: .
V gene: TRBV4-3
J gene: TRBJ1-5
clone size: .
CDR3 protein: CASSQAAGDGQPQHF
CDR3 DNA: TGCGCCAGCAGCCAAGCAGCAGGGGATGGTCAGCCCCAGCATTTT

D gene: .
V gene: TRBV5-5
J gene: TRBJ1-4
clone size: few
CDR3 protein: CASSLGPTGSTNEKLFF
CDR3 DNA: TGTGCCAGCAGCTTGGGGCCCACAGGGTCAACTAATGAAAAACTGTTTTTT

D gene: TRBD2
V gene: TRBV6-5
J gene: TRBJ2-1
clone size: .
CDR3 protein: CASSYSRDYDNEQFF
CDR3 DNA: TGTGCCAGCAGTTACTCGAGGGACTACGACAATGAGCAGTTCTTC

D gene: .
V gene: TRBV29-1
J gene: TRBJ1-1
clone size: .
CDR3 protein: CSVHPPGRSNTEAFF
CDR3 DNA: TGCAGCGTCCACCCCCCTGGGCGGTCGAACACTGAAGCTTTCTTT

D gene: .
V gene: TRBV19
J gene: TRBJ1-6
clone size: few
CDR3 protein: CASSSGWGTGKTPLHF
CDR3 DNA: TGTGCCAGTAGTTCCGGATGGGGGACGGGTAAAACACCCCTCCACTTT

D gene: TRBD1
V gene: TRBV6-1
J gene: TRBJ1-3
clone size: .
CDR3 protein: CASSETGGPGNTIYF
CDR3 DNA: TGTGCCAGCAGTGAGACAGGGGGCCCCGGAAACACCATATATTTT

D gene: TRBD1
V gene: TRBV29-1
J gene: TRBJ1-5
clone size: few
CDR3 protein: CSVQGAPNQPQHF
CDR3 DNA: TGCAGTGTGCAGGGGGCACCTAATCAGCCCCAGCATTTT

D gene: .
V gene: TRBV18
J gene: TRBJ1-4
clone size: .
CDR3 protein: CASSPKGANEKLFF
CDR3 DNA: TGTGCCAGCTCACCGAAGGGGGCTAATGAAAAACTGTTTTTT

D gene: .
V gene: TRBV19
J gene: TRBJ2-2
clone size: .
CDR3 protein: CASRDTRRNTGELFF
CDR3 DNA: TGTGCCAGTCGGGACACCCGACGGAACACCGGGGAGCTGTTTTTT